Following are 16 T cell receptor beta chains from one sample sequenced in a study of sequential checkpoint blockade in melanoma. Sequencing used immunoSEQ multiplex PCR; TCRdb keeps in-frame clones, though not all of them. The sample has fewer than 3,500 clones; 15% to 20% are singletons. Treatment described: randomized to nivolumab then ipilimumab (arm A) or the reverse (arm B). The sequences come from tumor tissue (inferred from file names), collected from a patient given nivolumab and ipilimumab in sequence. These receptors were collected from a human donor with melanoma.

In this sample, this clone turned up a few times. This sequence joins TRBV15 and TRBJ1-1, with D tentatively TRBD1 (5 bases). This CDR3 is built from 16 residues. Trimming removed 0 bases from V and 2 bases from J, with 13 bases in between. Germline assignment: CDR1 LNHNV and CDR2 YYDKDF (reference sequence). The CDR3 sequence: CATSRDWGTLNTEAFF. The CDR3 DNA reads as TGTGCCACCAGCAGAGATTGGGGGACCCTTAACACTGAAGCTTTCTTT.

The sample holds a few counts of this clone. The CDR3 reads CASSLSRGGTDTQYF. CDR3 coding DNA: TGTGCCAGCAGCCTTTCCAGGGGGGGCACAGATACGCAGTATTTT. The J gene is TRBJ2-3, the V gene TRBV9; TRBD1 is a possible D gene (7 bases). The germline V gene encodes CDR1 SGDLS and CDR2 YYNGEE. CDR3 size: 15 residues. V was trimmed by 4 bases and J by 1 base, leaving 13 bases between them.

This clone was counted once. The chain has TRBV19 and TRBJ1-2; the D is unclear. The CDR3 spans 12 residues. The V end lost 5 bases, the J end lost 4 bases, and 8 bases lay between the germline ends. CDR1 and CDR2 from the germline V gene are LNHDA and SQIVND (reference sequence). CDR3 sequence reads: CASSAYSYGYTF. The CDR3 DNA sequence: TGTGCCAGTAGTGCATACAGCTATGGCTACACCTTC.

This clone showed up many times. The CDR3 sequence is CASSVIGITDTQYF. CDR3 DNA sequence: TGTGCCAGCAGCGTAATCGGTATTACAGATACGCAGTATTTT. The V call is TRBV9, the J call TRBJ2-3; unclear D gene. This CDR3 comprises 14 residues. Looked up from germline, CDR1 is SGDLS and CDR2 is YYNGEE. V was shortened by 1 base and J by 3 bases, with 9 bases between the two germline ends.

The chain employs TRBV10-2 and TRBJ2-3; D could derive from TRBD1 or TRBD2 (5 bases each). V was shortened by 4 bases and J by 4 bases, with 6 bases between the two germline ends. Germline V lookup: CDR1 WSHSY, CDR2 SAAADI. The CDR3 contains 12 residues. The CDR3 DNA sequence: TGCGCCAGCAGTGTGGGGGCAGATACGCAGTATTTT. Residues: CASSVGADTQYF.

This clone was recorded at least ten times. The genes are TRBV11-3 and TRBJ1-1; TRBD1 might be the D (6 bases). This CDR3 has 15 amino acids. Deletions cut 5 bases from V and 1 base from J, with 14 bases between. Germline CDR1 and CDR2: SGHNT and YENEEA. The CDR3 sequence is CASSPSLGQNTEAFF. DNA for the CDR3: TGTGCCAGCAGCCCCTCATTGGGACAGAACACTGAAGCTTTCTTT.

In its sample, this clone is large. The rearrangement uses TRBV11-3 and TRBJ2-5; 10 bases match TRBD2. Germline V gene data show CDR1 as SGHNT and CDR2 as YENEEA. Trimming at V came to 5 bases and at J to 4 bases, leaving 7 bases not matched to a gene. CDR3 length equals 15 residues. The CDR3 is CASSQAGGPGETQYF. CDR3 DNA sequence: TGTGCCAGCAGCCAAGCGGGGGGGCCAGGAGAGACCCAGTACTTC.

This clone was observed at least ten times. The V call is TRBV9, the J call TRBJ2-2, with 8 bases identical to TRBD2. V trimming: 2 bases; J trimming: 0 bases; junction bases outside the gene matches: 3. The CDR3 length is 16 residues. Germline CDR1 reads SGDLS; CDR2 reads YYNGEE. CDR3 DNA: TGTGCCAGCAGCGTGATGGGACTAGCGAACACCGGGGAGCTGTTTTTT. It translates to CASSVMGLANTGELFF.

The J gene is TRBJ2-7, the V gene TRBV28, with D possibly matching TRBD1 (6 bases). Trimming removed 7 bases at V and 4 bases at J, with 17 bases between. Germline lookup yields CDR1 MDHEN and CDR2 SYDVKM. The CDR3 covers 14 residues. Here the CDR3 DNA reads TGTGCCAGCACGAACCCAGGGGTTCCATACGAGCAGTACTTC. It translates to CASTNPGVPYEQYF.

The J gene is TRBJ1-6, the V gene TRBV14, with 9 nucleotides matching TRBD1. Losses at the gene ends were 0 bases for V and 11 bases for J; bases not matched to a gene: 5. This CDR3 has 15 residues. Per germline, CDR1 SGHDN and CDR2 FVKESK. DNA for the CDR3: TGTGCCAGCAGCCAAGATCACAGGGGGCTGGCACCCCTCCACTTT. Its protein product is CASSQDHRGLAPLHF. The whole variable domain, filled in from reference TRBV14 and TRBJ1-6, reads EAGVTQFPSHSVIEKGQTVTLRCDPISGHDNLYWYRRVMGKEIKFLLHFVKESKQDESGMPNNRFLAERTGGTYSTLKVQPAELEDSGVYFCASSQDHRGLAPLHFGNGTRLTVT.

This clone was counted many times. The V and J genes are TRBV7-1 and TRBJ1-1; D gene unclear. TRBV7-1 counts as an open reading frame of uncertain function. The V gene lost 3 bases and the J gene lost 0 bases, with 5 bases spanning the gap. The CDR3 contains 13 residues. Here the CDR3 reads CASSSGLNTEAFF. The CDR3 region has the DNA TGTGCCAGCAGCTCCGGGCTGAACACTGAAGCTTTCTTT.

This clone is categorized as medium-sized (0.01 to 0.1%). V and J are TRBV6-8 and TRBJ1-4; possibly TRBD1 for D (5 bases). V gave up 0 bases and J gave up 6 bases, with 14 bases separating them. The germline V gene encodes CDR1 MNHGY and CDR2 SAAAGT. This CDR3 comprises 16 residues. The CDR3 loop reads CASSYSITRAYEKLFF. The CDR3, as DNA: TGTGCCAGCAGTTACTCGATTACCAGGGCCTATGAAAAACTGTTTTTT.

This clone was seen once. J is TRBJ2-5 and V is TRBV29-1; 8 bases are a match to TRBD1. With 7 bases clipped from V and 5 bases from J, the junction kept 15 bases outside the gene matches. Germline CDR1 and CDR2: SQVTM and ANQGSEA. This CDR3 has 15 residues. CDR3 region: CSGRDPTTGAETQYF. In DNA form, the CDR3 reads TGCAGCGGAAGGGATCCTACGACAGGGGCCGAGACCCAGTACTTC.

Within the sample, this clone is medium-sized (0.01 to 0.1%). The chain carries TRBV6-8 and TRBJ2-3; D not certain. Trimming stripped 5 bases from V and 6 bases from J, with 12 bases between. Germline lookup yields CDR1 MNHGY and CDR2 SAAAGT. The CDR3 has 13 residues. The CDR3, as DNA: TGTGCCAGCAGTGAGGACGGCGGCGATACGCAGTATTTT. Translating gives CASSEDGGDTQYF.

V gene TRBV14 combines with J gene TRBJ1-2; TRBD1 aligns across 7 bases. This CDR3 spans 15 amino acids. CDR1 is SGHDN, CDR2 FVKESK, per germline. After removal of 4 bases from V and 4 bases from J, the junction contained 9 bases not matched to a gene. The chain's CDR3 is CASSLLRGYSYGYTF. The DNA for the CDR3 is TGTGCCAGCAGCCTCCTCAGGGGGTATAGCTATGGCTACACCTTC.

This clone came up many times. V gene TRBV6-8 combines with J gene TRBJ1-5, with TRBD1 identical over 7 bases. The CDR3 length is 15 residues. The germline V gene has CDR1 MNHGY and CDR2 SAAAGT. The V segment lost 2 bases and the J segment 3 bases; nucleotides outside the gene matches: 4. CDR3 region: CASSYAGGNNQPQHF. The CDR3 region has the DNA TGTGCCAGCAGTTACGCAGGGGGAAACAATCAGCCCCAGCATTTT.